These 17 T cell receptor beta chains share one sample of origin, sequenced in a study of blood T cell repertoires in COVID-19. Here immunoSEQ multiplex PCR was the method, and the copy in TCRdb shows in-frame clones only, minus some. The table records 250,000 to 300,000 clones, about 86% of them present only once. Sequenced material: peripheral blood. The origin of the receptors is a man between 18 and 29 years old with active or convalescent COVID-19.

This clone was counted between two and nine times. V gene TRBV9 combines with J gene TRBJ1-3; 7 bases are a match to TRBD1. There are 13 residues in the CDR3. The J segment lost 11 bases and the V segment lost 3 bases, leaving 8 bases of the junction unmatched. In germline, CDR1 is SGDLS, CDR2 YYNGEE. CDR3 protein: CASSDKQGLAIYF. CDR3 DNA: TGTGCCAGCAGCGATAAACAGGGGCTGGCCATATATTTT.

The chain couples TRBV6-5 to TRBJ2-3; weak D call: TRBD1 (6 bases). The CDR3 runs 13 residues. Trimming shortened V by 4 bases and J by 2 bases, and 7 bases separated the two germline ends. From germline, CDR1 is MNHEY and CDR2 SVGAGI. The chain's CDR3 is CASSWTVTDTQYF. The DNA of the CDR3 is TGTGCCAGCAGTTGGACAGTCACAGATACGCAGTATTTT.

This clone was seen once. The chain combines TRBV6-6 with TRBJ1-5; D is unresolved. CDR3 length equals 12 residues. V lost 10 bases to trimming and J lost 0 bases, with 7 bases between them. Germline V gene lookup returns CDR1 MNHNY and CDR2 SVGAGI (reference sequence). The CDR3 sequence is CAIQDSNQPQHF. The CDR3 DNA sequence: TGTGCCATCCAGGATAGCAATCAGCCCCAGCATTTT.

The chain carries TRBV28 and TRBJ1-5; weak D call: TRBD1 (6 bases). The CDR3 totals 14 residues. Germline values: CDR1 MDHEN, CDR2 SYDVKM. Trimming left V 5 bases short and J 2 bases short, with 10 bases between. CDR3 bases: TGTGCCAGCAGTACTCACAGGGGCAATCAGCCCCAGCATTTT. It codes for CASSTHRGNQPQHF.

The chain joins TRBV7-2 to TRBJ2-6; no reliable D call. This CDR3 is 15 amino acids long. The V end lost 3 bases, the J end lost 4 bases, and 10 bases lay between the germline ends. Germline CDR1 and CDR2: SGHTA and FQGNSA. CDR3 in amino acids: CASSLGRTGANVLTF. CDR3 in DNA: TGTGCCAGCAGCTTGGGCCGAACCGGGGCCAACGTCCTGACTTTC.

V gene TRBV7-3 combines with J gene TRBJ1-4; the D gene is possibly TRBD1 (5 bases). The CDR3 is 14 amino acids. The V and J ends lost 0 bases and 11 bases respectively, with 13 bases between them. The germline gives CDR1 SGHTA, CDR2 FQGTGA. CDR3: CASSLTGQTRKLFF. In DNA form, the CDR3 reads TGTGCCAGCAGCTTAACGGGGCAGACGAGGAAACTGTTTTTT.

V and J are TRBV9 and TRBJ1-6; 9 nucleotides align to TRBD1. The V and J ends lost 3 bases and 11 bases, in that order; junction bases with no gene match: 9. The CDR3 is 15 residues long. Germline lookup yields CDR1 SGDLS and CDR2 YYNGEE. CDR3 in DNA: TGTGCCAGCAGCGCCGCCGGGACAGGGAGGCCACCCCTCCACTTT. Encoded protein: CASSAAGTGRPPLHF.

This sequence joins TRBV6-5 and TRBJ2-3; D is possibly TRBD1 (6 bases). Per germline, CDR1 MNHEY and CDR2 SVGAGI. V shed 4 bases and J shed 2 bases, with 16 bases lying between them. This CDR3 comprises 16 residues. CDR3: CASSLAPGHITDTQYF. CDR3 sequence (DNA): TGTGCCAGCAGTTTGGCGCCGGGACACATCACAGATACGCAGTATTTT.

The CDR3 DNA follows: TGTGCCAGCAGTTTCCCTGCCGATATGGCGGGAAGATACAATGAGCAGTTCTTC. Translating gives CASSFPADMAGRYNEQFF. This chain joins TRBV27 and TRBJ2-1, with D maybe TRBD2 (6 bases). The germline V gene encodes CDR1 MNHEY and CDR2 SMNVEV (reference sequence). The CDR3 is 18 residues long. V was cut by 3 bases and J by 4 bases, with 22 bases left in between.

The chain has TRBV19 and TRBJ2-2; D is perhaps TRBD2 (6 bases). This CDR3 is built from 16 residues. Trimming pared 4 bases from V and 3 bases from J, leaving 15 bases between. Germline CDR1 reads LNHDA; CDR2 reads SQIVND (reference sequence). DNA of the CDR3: TGTGCCAGTAGTAACCCTAGCGTAAGGTACACCGGGGAGCTGTTTTTT. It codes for CASSNPSVRYTGELFF.

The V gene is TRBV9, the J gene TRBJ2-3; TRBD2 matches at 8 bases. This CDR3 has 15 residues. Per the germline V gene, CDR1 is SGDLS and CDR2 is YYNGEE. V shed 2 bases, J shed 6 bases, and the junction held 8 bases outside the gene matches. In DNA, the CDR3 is TGTGCCAGCAGCGTCGAGCGGGAGTCATATGATACGCAGTATTTT. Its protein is CASSVERESYDTQYF.

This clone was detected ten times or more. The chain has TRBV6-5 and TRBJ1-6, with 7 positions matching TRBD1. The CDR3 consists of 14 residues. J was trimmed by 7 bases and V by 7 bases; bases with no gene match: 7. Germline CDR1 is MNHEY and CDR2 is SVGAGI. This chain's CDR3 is CASNPTGVNSPLHF. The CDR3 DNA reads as TGTGCCAGCAACCCTACAGGGGTGAATTCACCCCTCCACTTT.

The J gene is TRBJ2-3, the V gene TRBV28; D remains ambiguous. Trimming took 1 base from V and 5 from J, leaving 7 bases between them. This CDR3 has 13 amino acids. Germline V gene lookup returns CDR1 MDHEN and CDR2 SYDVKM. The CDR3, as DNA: TGTGCCAGCAGTTTATTGAGAAGAGATACGCAGTATTTT. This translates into CASSLLRRDTQYF. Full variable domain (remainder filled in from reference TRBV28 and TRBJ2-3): DVKVTQSSRYLVKRTGEKVFLECVQDMDHENMFWYRQDPGLGLRLIYFSYDVKMKEKGDIPEGYSVSREKKERFSLILESASTNQTSMYLCASSLLRRDTQYFGPGTRLTVL.

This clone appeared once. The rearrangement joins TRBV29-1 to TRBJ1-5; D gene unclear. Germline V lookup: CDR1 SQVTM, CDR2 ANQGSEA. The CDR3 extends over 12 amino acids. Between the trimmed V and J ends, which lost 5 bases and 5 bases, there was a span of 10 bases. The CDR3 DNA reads TGCAGCGTTAGGGTGGGAGATCAGCCCCAGCATTTT. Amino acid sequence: CSVRVGDQPQHF.

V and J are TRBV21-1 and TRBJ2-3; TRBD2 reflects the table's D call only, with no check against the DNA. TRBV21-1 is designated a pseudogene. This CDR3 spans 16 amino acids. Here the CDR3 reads CASTPRTTRGTDTQYF. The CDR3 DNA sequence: TGTGCCAGCACACCACGGACCACACGGGGGACAGATACGCAGTATTTT.

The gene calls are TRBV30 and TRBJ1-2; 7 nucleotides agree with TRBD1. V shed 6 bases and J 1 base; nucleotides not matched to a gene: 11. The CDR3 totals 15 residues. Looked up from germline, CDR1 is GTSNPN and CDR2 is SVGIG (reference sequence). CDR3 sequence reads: CACLSGTESNYGYTF. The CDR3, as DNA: TGTGCCTGCTTATCCGGGACAGAGAGTAACTATGGCTACACCTTC.

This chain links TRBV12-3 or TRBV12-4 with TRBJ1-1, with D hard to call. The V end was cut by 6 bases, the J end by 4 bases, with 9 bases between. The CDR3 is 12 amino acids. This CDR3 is CASRAPPTEAFF. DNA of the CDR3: TGTGCCAGCAGAGCCCCACCCACTGAAGCTTTCTTT.